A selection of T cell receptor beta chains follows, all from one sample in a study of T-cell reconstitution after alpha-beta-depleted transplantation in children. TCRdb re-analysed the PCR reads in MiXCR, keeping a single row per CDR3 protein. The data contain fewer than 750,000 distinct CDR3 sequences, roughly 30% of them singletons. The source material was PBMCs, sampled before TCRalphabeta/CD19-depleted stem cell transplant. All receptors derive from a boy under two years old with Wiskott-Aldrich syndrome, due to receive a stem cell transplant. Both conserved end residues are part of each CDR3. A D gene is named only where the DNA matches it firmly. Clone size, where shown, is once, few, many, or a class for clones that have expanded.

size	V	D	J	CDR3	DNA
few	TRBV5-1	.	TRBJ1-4	CASSLAAGGKATNEKLFF	TGCGCCAGCAGCTTGGCCGCGGGAGGGAAGGCAACTAATGAAAAACTGTTTTTT
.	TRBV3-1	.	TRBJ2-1	CASSHGVVKYKFF	TGTGCCAGCAGCCACGGGGTAGTGAAGTATAAGTTCTTC
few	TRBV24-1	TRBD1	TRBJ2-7	CAAWTGSFIEQYF	TGTGCCGCCTGGACAGGGAGTTTTATCGAGCAGTACTTC
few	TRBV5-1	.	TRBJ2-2	CASTENTGELFF	TGCGCCAGCACCGAGAACACCGGGGAGCTGTTTTTT
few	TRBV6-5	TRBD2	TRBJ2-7	CASSYSRPSGSKGQYF	TGTGCCAGCAGTTACTCCCGGCCTAGCGGGAGCAAGGGGCAGTACTTC
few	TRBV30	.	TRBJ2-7	CACQKGSLTYEQYF	TGTGCCTGTCAAAAGGGGTCACTGACCTACGAGCAGTACTTC
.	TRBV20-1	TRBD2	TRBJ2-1	CSAIRGLADLREQFF	TGCAGTGCGATACGGGGACTAGCGGACCTTAGGGAGCAGTTCTTC
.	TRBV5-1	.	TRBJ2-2	CASSGTSNTGELFF	TGCGCCAGCAGCGGGACCTCTAACACCGGGGAGCTGTTTTTT
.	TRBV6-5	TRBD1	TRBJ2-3	CASSYLQGSSTDTQYF	TGTGCCAGCAGTTACCTACAGGGGTCCAGCACAGATACGCAGTATTTT
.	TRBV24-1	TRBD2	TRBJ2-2	CATSDPPGGADTGELFF	TGTGCCACCAGTGATCCGCCGGGAGGGGCGGACACCGGGGAGCTGTTTTTT
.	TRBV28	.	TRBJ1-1	CASSTPVEAFF	TGTGCCAGCAGTACACCTGTTGAAGCTTTCTTT
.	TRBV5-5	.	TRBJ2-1	CASSSIQGFLYNEQFF	TGTGCCAGCAGCTCCATTCAAGGGTTCCTCTACAATGAGCAGTTCTTC
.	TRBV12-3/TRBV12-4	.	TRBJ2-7	CASSLAGGGLYEQYF	TGTGCCAGCAGTTTAGCTGGTGGTGGCCTCTACGAGCAGTACTTC
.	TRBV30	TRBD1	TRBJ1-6	CAWEPTGAYNSPLHF	TGTGCCTGGGAACCAACAGGGGCCTATAATTCACCCCTCCACTTT
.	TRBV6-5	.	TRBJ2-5	CASSYGGVGQETQYF	TGTGCCAGCAGTTACGGGGGAGTGGGGCAAGAGACCCAGTACTTC
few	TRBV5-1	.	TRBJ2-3	CASSLELADTQYF	TGCGCCAGCAGCTTGGAGTTAGCAGATACGCAGTATTTT
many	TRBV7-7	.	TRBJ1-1	CASSLLLDTEAFF	TGTGCCAGCAGCTTATTACTCGACACTGAAGCTTTCTTT
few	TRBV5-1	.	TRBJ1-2	CASSFDGPNYGYTF	TGCGCCAGCAGCTTCGACGGCCCTAACTATGGCTACACCTTC
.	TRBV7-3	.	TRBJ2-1	CASSLGGMNNEQFF	TGTGCCAGCAGCTTAGGCGGAATGAACAATGAGCAGTTCTTC
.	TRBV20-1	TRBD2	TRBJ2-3	CSARFGVSGRADTQYF	TGCAGTGCGCGATTTGGGGTTAGCGGGAGGGCAGATACGCAGTATTTT
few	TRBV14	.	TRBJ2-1	CASSPTGTLYNEQFF	TGTGCCAGCAGCCCTACCGGGACACTTTACAATGAGCAGTTCTTC
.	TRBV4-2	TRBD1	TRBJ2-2	CASSPPGTGGAQVGELFF	TGTGCCAGCAGCCCCCCCGGGACAGGGGGCGCTCAGGTCGGGGAGCTGTTTTTT
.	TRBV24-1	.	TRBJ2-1	CATSPGLGEQFF	TGTGCCACCAGTCCTGGGCTGGGTGAGCAGTTCTTC
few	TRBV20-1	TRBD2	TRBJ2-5	CSARGLAGDQETHYF	TGCAGTGCTAGGGGACTAGCGGGAGATCAAGAGACCCATTACTTC
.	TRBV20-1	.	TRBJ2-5	CSARGTTWGVETQYF	TGCAGTGCTAGAGGGACGACATGGGGAGTGGAGACCCAGTACTTC
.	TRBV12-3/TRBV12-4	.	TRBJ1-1	CASTSTGGAFF	TGTGCCAGCACCTCGACCGGGGGAGCTTTCTTT
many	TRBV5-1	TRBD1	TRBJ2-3	CASAGTGMITDTQYF	TGCGCCAGCGCCGGGACAGGAATGATCACAGATACGCAGTATTTT
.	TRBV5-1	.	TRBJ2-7	CASSLGTRGAVDEQYF	TGCGCCAGCAGCTTGGGTACACGAGGGGCGGTGGACGAGCAGTACTTC
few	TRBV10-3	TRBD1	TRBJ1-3	CAINRGSGNTIYF	TGTGCCATCAACAGGGGCTCTGGAAACACCATATATTTT
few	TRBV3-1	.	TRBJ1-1	CASSQAGTNTEAFF	TGTGCCAGCAGCCAGGCAGGGACTAACACTGAAGCTTTCTTT
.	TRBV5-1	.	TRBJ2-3	CASSRGQSDTQYF	TGCGCCAGCAGCCGGGGACAATCCGATACGCAGTATTTT
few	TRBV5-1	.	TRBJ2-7	CASNNPATYEQYF	TGCGCCAGCAACAATCCAGCTACCTACGAGCAGTACTTC
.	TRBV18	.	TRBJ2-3	CASSPESYTDTQYF	TGTGCCAGCTCACCGGAGTCCTACACAGATACGCAGTATTTT
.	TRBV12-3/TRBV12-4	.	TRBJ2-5	CASSSNWEGTQYF	TGTGCCAGCAGTTCGAACTGGGAAGGGACCCAGTACTTC
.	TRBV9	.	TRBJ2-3	CASSLEATSTDTQYF	TGTGCCAGCAGTCTAGAGGCAACTAGCACAGATACGCAGTATTTT
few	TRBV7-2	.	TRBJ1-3	CASSRLTSGNTIYF	TGTGCCAGCAGCCGACTGACCTCTGGAAACACCATATATTTT
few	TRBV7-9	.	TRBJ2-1	CASSRTDGPTDEQFF	TGTGCCAGCAGCAGGACTGACGGCCCTACAGATGAGCAGTTCTTC
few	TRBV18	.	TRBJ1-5	CASSPRQDQGPQHF	TGTGCCAGCTCACCAAGACAGGACCAGGGGCCCCAGCATTTT
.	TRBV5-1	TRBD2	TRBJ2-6	CASSRTSGGSSGANVLTF	TGCGCCAGCAGCCGGACTAGCGGGGGTAGCTCTGGGGCCAACGTCCTGACTTTC
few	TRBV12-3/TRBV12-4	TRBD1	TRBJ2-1	CASSSGTANEQFF	TGTGCCAGCAGTTCTGGGACAGCCAATGAGCAGTTCTTC
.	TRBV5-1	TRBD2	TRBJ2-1	CASSLAPTSEYNEQFF	TGCGCCAGCAGCTTGGCCCCGACTAGCGAGTACAATGAGCAGTTCTTC
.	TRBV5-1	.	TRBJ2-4	CASSFIGTNIQYF	TGCGCCAGCAGTTTCATTGGGACGAACATTCAGTACTTC
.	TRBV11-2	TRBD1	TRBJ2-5	CASSTQGGWETQYF	TGTGCCAGCAGTACCCAAGGGGGCTGGGAGACCCAGTACTTC
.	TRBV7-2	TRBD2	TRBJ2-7	CASSLALAGREQYF	TGTGCCAGCAGCTTAGCTCTAGCGGGACGGGAGCAGTACTTC
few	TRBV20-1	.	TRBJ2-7	CSASPDTYEQYF	TGCAGTGCTAGTCCTGATACCTACGAGCAGTACTTC
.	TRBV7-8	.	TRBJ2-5	CASRQLSTPTETQYF	TGTGCCAGCAGGCAACTCTCGACACCTACAGAGACCCAGTACTTC
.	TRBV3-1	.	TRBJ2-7	CASRGISIYEQYF	TGTGCCAGCAGGGGGATCTCAATCTACGAGCAGTACTTC
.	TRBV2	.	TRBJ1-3	CASRVEGGTGNTIYF	TGTGCCAGCAGGGTCGAGGGGGGCACTGGAAACACCATATATTTT
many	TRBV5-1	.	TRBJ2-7	CASSSGPYEQYF	TGTGCCAGCAGTTCCGGGCCCTACGAGCAGTACTTC
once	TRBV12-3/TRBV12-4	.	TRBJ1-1	CASSPRARITEAFF	TGTGCCAGCAGTCCACGGGCCCGGATTACTGAAGCTTTCTTT
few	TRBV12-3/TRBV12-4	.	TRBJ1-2	CASSGWYGYTF	TGTGCCAGCAGTGGGTGGTATGGCTACACCTTC
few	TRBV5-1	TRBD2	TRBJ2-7	CASRTGTIEDEQYF	TGCGCCAGCAGAACCGGGACTATAGAGGACGAGCAGTACTTC
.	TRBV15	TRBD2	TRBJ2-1	CATSRDPLAGVEQFF	TGTGCCACCAGCAGAGATCCCCTAGCGGGAGTTGAGCAGTTCTTC
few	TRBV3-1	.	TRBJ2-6	CASSQGSSGANVLTF	TGTGCCAGCAGCCAAGGGAGTTCTGGGGCCAACGTCCTGACTTTC
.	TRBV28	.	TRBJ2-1	CASSFQGAVYNEQFF	TGTGCCAGCAGTTTTCAAGGGGCAGTCTACAATGAGCAGTTCTTC
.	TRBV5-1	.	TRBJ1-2	CASSPEFGRMNYGYTF	TGCGCCAGCAGCCCCGAGTTTGGGCGGATGAACTATGGCTACACCTTC
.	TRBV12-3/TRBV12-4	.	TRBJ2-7	CASREQDGLRGSYEQYF	TGTGCCAGCAGGGAACAGGACGGACTTAGAGGCTCCTACGAGCAGTACTTC
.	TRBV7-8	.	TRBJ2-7	CASSLVPGRIGSNEQYF	TGTGCCAGCAGCTTAGTGCCCGGCAGGATAGGCAGCAACGAGCAGTACTTC
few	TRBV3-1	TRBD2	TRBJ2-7	CASSQDPGLAGTEQYF	TGTGCCAGCAGCCAAGACCCGGGACTAGCGGGGACCGAGCAGTACTTC